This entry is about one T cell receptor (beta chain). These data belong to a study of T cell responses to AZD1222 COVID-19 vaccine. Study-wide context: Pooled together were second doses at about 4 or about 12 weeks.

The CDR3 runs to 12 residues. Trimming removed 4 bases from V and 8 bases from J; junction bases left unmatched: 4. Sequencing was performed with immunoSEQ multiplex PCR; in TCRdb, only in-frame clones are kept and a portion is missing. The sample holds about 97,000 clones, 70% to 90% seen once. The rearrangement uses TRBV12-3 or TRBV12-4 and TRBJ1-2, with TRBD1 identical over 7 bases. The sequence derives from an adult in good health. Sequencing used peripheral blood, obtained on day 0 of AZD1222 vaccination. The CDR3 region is CASSWGQSGYTF. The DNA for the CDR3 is TGTGCCAGCAGTTGGGGACAGTCGGGCTACACCTTC.